The sequence of this T cell receptor beta chain was determined in a study of Graves' ophthalmopathy and Graves' hyperthyroidism. Germline V gives CDR1 MNHEY, CDR2 SVGAGI. The CDR3 covers 15 residues. Trimming cost V 4 bases and J 5 bases, with 18 bases left between them. This clonotype was observed many times. RNA transcripts yielded amplified TCR beta CDR3 regions. The workflow started with a first-round RT-PCR run with HTBI primers and then moved on to a second-round multiplex PCR. Each CDR3 protein gets one entry after TCRdb re-called the multiplex PCR reads with MiXCR. The repertoire holds almost 400,000 distinct CDR3 sequences, 15% to 20% seen once, with around 1.6% in the top ten. Those donors who had ophthalmopathy presented with moderate-to-severe activity, a CAS of ≥3, a NOSPECS of ≥4 and a duration under 3 months. Clinicians diagnosed using symptoms, serum thyroxine, TRAb, thyroid ultrasound and orbital computed tomography.

The receptor comes from a woman between 18 and 29 years old with Graves' ophthalmopathy. The sample was peripheral blood. This sequence joins TRBV6-5 and TRBJ2-7, with D hard to call. CDR3 region: CASSSRLSPTDEQYF. In nucleotides, the CDR3 is TGTGCCAGCAGTTCTAGACTTTCCCCCACGGACGAGCAGTACTTC.